A single sample is the source of the 21 T cell receptor beta chains below, sequenced in a study of technical replicates of blood from a few donors (dated by TCRdb to 2016 to 2017). The library was obtained by the immunoSEQ multiplex PCR assay. In TCRdb, the immuneACCESS table is reduced to in-frame sequences with V and J assigned. These tables do not hold every clone; where another copy was compared, an unresolved V gene accounts for under half, and the others remain unexplained. In all, the sample holds approximately 75,000 clones, and 80% to 90% of those were seen once. Around 3.9% of the sample lies in the top ten. The sequenced material came from PBMCs. These receptors all stem from a human donor in good health. Some clones in this sample may be carry-over from other donors' samples.

In this sample, this clone turned up a few times. The chain uses TRBV7-9 and TRBJ1-2; D unclear. This CDR3 has 12 residues. Trimming cost V 3 bases and J 8 bases, with 10 bases left between them. Germline CDR1 SEHNR, CDR2 FQNEAQ (reference sequence). As DNA, the CDR3 is TGTGCCAGCAGCTTGGAGGCCTTCGGCTACACCTTC. This encodes CASSLEAFGYTF.

V is TRBV5-1 and J is TRBJ2-7; TRBD1 agrees at 7 bases. The V segment lost 2 bases and the J segment 0 bases; nucleotides outside the gene matches: 5. The CDR3 length is 15 residues. Germline loops: CDR1 SGHRS, CDR2 YFSETQ. CDR3 DNA: TGCGCCAGCAGCTTCCGGGACAGTACCTCCTACGAGCAGTACTTC. Translating it yields CASSFRDSTSYEQYF.

The genes are TRBV11-1 and TRBJ2-7, with 7 nucleotides matching TRBD2. The germline V gene encodes CDR1 SGHAT and CDR2 FQDESV (reference sequence). CDR3 size: 14 residues. V trimming: 0 bases; J trimming: 2 bases; junction bases outside the gene matches: 1. The CDR3 here is CASSLAGGPYEQYF. In DNA form, the CDR3 reads TGTGCCAGCAGCTTAGCGGGAGGGCCCTACGAGCAGTACTTC.

The genes are TRBV7-9 and TRBJ2-3; weak D call: TRBD2 (6 bases). This CDR3 has 17 amino acids. The V and J ends lost 3 bases and 2 bases respectively, with 18 bases between them. Germline lookup yields CDR1 SEHNR and CDR2 FQNEAQ (reference sequence). The CDR3 coding sequence is TGTGCCAGCAGCTTGGTATCGACTAGATACCCCACAGATACGCAGTATTTT. Its translation: CASSLVSTRYPTDTQYF.

The J gene is TRBJ2-1, the V gene TRBV13, with 10 bases aligning to TRBD2. Germline CDR1 and CDR2: PRHDT and FYEKMQ (reference sequence). The CDR3 runs to 14 residues. Germline trimming cut 4 bases from V and 5 bases from J; bases unmatched to any gene: 2. DNA of the CDR3: TGTGCCAGCAGCTCCCTAGCGGGAGACAATGAGCAGTTCTTC. As protein: CASSSLAGDNEQFF.

The genes are TRBV19 and TRBJ1-2; TRBD1 matches at 7 bases. There are 16 residues in the CDR3. J was trimmed by 3 bases and V by 3 bases; bases with no gene match: 10. The germline CDR1 and CDR2 sequences are LNHDA and SQIVND (reference sequence). The chain's CDR3 is CASSIDGRGFDYGYTF. In nucleotides, the CDR3 is TGTGCCAGTAGTATTGACGGCAGGGGGTTTGACTATGGCTACACCTTC.

The V gene is TRBV4-2, the J gene TRBJ2-6; 7 positions match TRBD2. J lost 0 bases, V lost 4 bases, and 0 bases had no gene match. This CDR3 spans 15 amino acids. Looked up from germline, CDR1 is LGHNA and CDR2 is YNFKEQ. The CDR3 sequence is CASSPGGSGANVLTF. For the CDR3, the DNA is TGTGCCAGCAGCCCGGGGGGCTCTGGGGCCAACGTCCTGACTTTC.

The CDR3, as DNA: TGTGCCAGTAGTAGACAGGGGGCGAACACTGAAGCTTTCTTT. This codes for CASSRQGANTEAFF. The V call is TRBV19, the J call TRBJ1-1; 10 bases fit TRBD1. The CDR3 loop spans 14 amino acids. Per germline, CDR1 LNHDA and CDR2 SQIVND (reference sequence). The junction had 0 bases not matched to a gene; V was cut back by 4 bases and J by 1 base.

The chain is built from TRBV21-1 and TRBJ2-1; TRBD2 is the table's D call and was not checked against the DNA. TRBV21-1 is a listed pseudogene. CDR3 length equals 15 residues. For the CDR3, the DNA is TGTGCCAGCAGCAAAAGAGGCCCATTGGTCAATGAGCAGTTCTTC. Protein: CASSKRGPLVNEQFF.

The gene calls are TRBV9 and TRBJ2-7, with D possibly being TRBD1 (5 bases). The CDR3 sequence is 14 residues long. The germline CDR1 and CDR2 sequences are SGDLS and YYNGEE. Trimming removed 3 bases from V and 1 base from J, with 11 bases in between. CDR3 amino acids: CASSAQGRSYEQYF. The CDR3 DNA sequence: TGTGCCAGCAGCGCCCAGGGCCGATCCTACGAGCAGTACTTC.

This chain uses TRBV2 with TRBJ1-6; tentative D call: TRBD1 (6 bases). The CDR3 extends over 13 amino acids. V was clipped by 8 bases and J by 10 bases, with 15 bases between them. Germline V gene data show CDR1 as SNHLY and CDR2 as FYNNEI. Written as DNA, the CDR3 is TGTGCCAGCCTCAGGGGTGTGGACTCACCCCTCCACTTT. Encoded protein: CASLRGVDSPLHF.

The chain uses TRBV5-6 and TRBJ2-1; the D gene is possibly TRBD1 (6 bases). V dropped 4 bases and J dropped 14 bases, with 13 bases sitting between them. Germline CDR1 and CDR2: SGHDT and YYEEEE. The CDR3 is 11 residues long. The CDR3 nucleotides read TGTGCCAGCAGCCTTTACAGGGTCGAGTTCTTC. Protein product: CASSLYRVEFF.

CDR3 protein: CASSQDIGGFLEQYF. In DNA form, the CDR3 reads TGTGCCAGCAGCCAAGATATAGGAGGGTTCCTCGAGCAGTACTTC. The chain joins TRBV4-2 to TRBJ2-7; TRBD2 is a possible D gene (6 bases). The V end lost 0 bases, the J end lost 6 bases, and 15 bases lay between the germline ends. The CDR3 spans 15 residues. Germline V gives CDR1 LGHNA, CDR2 YNFKEQ.

The V gene is TRBV2, the J gene TRBJ2-5; 9 positions agree with TRBD1. CDR1 and CDR2 (germline): SNHLY, FYNNEI. The V segment lost 8 bases and the J segment 0 bases; nucleotides outside the gene matches: 7. This CDR3 is built from 15 residues. The CDR3 here is CASDPGTGYQETQYF. DNA for the CDR3: TGTGCCAGCGACCCCGGGACAGGGTACCAAGAGACCCAGTACTTC.

The rearrangement joins TRBV7-2 to TRBJ1-2, with 9 bases aligning to TRBD1. The germline CDR1 and CDR2 sequences are SGHTA and FQGNSA. CDR3 size: 15 residues. V trimming: 1 base; J trimming: 7 bases; junction bases outside the gene matches: 7. The CDR3 nucleotides are TGTGCCAGCAGCTTAGTCCGGGACAGGGTCTTTGGCTACACCTTC. Protein sequence: CASSLVRDRVFGYTF.

This clone came up a few times. The chain employs TRBV18 and TRBJ1-1; 7 bases map to TRBD1. The trim removed 6 bases at V and 0 bases at J, leaving 4 bases unmatched. Germline V gives CDR1 KGHSH, CDR2 LQKENI. The length of the CDR3 is 14 residues. The CDR3 here is CASSTGIMNTEAFF. CDR3 in DNA: TGTGCCAGCTCGACAGGGATCATGAACACTGAAGCTTTCTTT.

The rearrangement links TRBV4-1 to TRBJ1-1; 7 bases map to TRBD1. The CDR3 is 14 residues long. V gave up 3 bases and J gave up 4 bases; unmatched junction bases: 5. The V gene's germline CDR1 is MGHRA and CDR2 YSYEKL. The CDR3 nucleotides read TGCGCCAGCAGCCAGCTCCAGGGGGGCACTGAAGCTTTCTTT. Amino acids: CASSQLQGGTEAFF.

This chain uses TRBV4-1 with TRBJ2-3; possibly TRBD2 for D (5 bases). V gave up 0 bases and J gave up 5 bases, with 6 bases separating them. The CDR3 runs to 13 residues. Looked up from germline, CDR1 is MGHRA and CDR2 is YSYEKL. The CDR3 sequence: CASSQDREDTQYF. The DNA for the CDR3 is TGCGCCAGCAGCCAAGATCGGGAAGATACGCAGTATTTT.

V and J are TRBV11-2 and TRBJ2-3; no firm D call. The CDR3 contains 14 residues. V lost 5 bases, J lost 5 bases, and 14 bases lay in between. Germline-derived CDR1 and CDR2 are SGHAT and FQNNGV. The CDR3 spells CASSHRSEGDTQYF. In DNA, the CDR3 is TGTGCCAGCAGCCACCGAAGCGAAGGAGATACGCAGTATTTT.

The rearrangement uses TRBV5-1 and TRBJ2-5; the D gene is possibly TRBD2 (5 bases). CDR3 length: 14 residues. V shed 3 bases and J shed 4 bases, with 13 bases lying between them. Germline V gene lookup returns CDR1 SGHRS and CDR2 YFSETQ. The CDR3 reads CASSSSSGGETQYF. Here the CDR3 DNA reads TGCGCCAGCAGCTCCTCAAGCGGAGGAGAGACCCAGTACTTC.

The CDR3 is CASSLVQVSNTGELFF. For the CDR3, the DNA is TGTGCCAGCAGCTTAGTACAGGTCTCGAACACCGGGGAGCTGTTTTTT. V gene TRBV7-2 combines with J gene TRBJ2-2, with D possibly TRBD1 on 5 matching bases. Trimming cost V 1 base and J 0 bases, with 9 bases left between them. Germline V CDR1 and CDR2: SGHTA, FQGNSA. The CDR3 contains 16 residues.